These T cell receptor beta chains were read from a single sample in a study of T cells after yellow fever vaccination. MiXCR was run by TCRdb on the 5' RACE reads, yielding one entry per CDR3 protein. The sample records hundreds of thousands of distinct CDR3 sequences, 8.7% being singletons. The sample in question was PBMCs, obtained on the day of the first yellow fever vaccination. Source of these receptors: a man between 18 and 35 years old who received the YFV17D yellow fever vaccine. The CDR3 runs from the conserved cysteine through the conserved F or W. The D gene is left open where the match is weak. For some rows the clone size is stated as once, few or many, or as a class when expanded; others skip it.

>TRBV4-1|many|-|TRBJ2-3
TGCGCCAGCAGCCTCCTAGGACTGGTCTCAGATACGCAGTATTTT
CASSLLGLVSDTQYF
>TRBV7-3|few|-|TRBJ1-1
TGTGCCAGCAGCCCCGGACAGTCGGGCACTGAAGCTTTCTTT
CASSPGQSGTEAFF
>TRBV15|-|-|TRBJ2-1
TGTGCCACCAGCAGAGTGCTGACAGCCTACAATGAGCAGTTCTTC
CATSRVLTAYNEQFF
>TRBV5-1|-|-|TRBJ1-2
TGCGCCAGCAGCCCCCGGGTGCTGAACTATGGCTACACCTTC
CASSPRVLNYGYTF
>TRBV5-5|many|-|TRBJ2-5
TGTGCCAGCGCTCCGGGGACCTCCCAAGAGACCCAGTACTTC
CASAPGTSQETQYF
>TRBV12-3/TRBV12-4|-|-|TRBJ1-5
TGTGCCAGCCAATTGGGGCCAGCCCAGCATTTT
CASQLGPAQHF
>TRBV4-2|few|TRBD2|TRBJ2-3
TGTGCCAGCAGCACCAGCGGGGGGGCAGGGAATACGCAGTATTTT
CASSTSGGAGNTQYF
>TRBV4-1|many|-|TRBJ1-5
TGCGCCAGCAGCCCGCTGGGGGTAGGGCAGCCCCAGCATTTT
CASSPLGVGQPQHF
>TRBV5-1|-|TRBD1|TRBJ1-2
TGCGCCAGCAGCGACGGGACAGGGGGCATGAGGCTAGGCTACACCTTC
CASSDGTGGMRLGYTF
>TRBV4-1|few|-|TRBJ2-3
TGCGCCAGCAGCCAAGCCTATACGCAGTATTTT
CASSQAYTQYF
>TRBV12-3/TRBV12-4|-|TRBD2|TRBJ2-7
TGTGCCAGCAGTCGGGGGACTAGCGTGAACTACGAGCAGTACTTC
CASSRGTSVNYEQYF
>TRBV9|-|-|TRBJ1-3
TGTGCCAGCAGCGTAGGACGGGACTCTGGAAACACCATATATTTT
CASSVGRDSGNTIYF
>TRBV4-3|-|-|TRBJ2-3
TGCGCCAGCAGCCAAGATTTGGGCGGGTCTAGCACAGATACGCAGTATTTT
CASSQDLGGSSTDTQYF
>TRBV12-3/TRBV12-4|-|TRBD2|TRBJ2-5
TGTGCCAGCAGGGGCGGGACTAGCCTACCGGAGACCCAGTACTTC
CASRGGTSLPETQYF
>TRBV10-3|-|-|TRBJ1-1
TGTGCCATCAGGGACTTATGGGGGGAAGCTTTCTTT
CAIRDLWGEAFF
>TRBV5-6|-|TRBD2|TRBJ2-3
TGTGCCGGCAGCCACAGCGGGGGGGCCACAGATACGCAGTATTTT
CAGSHSGGATDTQYF
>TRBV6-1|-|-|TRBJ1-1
TGTGCCAGCAGTGAATTCGGCACTGAAGCTTTCTTT
CASSEFGTEAFF
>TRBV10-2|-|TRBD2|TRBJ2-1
TGCGCCAGCAGTAGACTAGCGGGGGGGGAGGAGCAGTTCTTC
CASSRLAGGEEQFF
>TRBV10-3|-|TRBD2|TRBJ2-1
TGTGCCATCAGTGAGTCTTACAGGACTAGTGAGCAGTTCTTC
CAISESYRTSEQFF
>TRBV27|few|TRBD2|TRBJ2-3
TGTGCCAGCAGTAGGGCGGGGGGAGTAGATACGCAGTATTTT
CASSRAGGVDTQYF